This T cell receptor beta chain was sequenced for a study of blood T cell repertoires in COVID-19. Study information: From the United States, Italy and Spain came samples of acute and convalescent COVID-19. Nucleic acid was either cDNA or gDNA, and it came from T cells, B-cell-depleted T cells, or PBMCs.

This clone was counted a single time. Under the authors' procedure: How many nucleated cells were present was estimated from reference gene primer amplification. Only in-frame clones appear in the TCRdb table, and some are missing; sequencing was by immunoSEQ multiplex PCR. Clone size and the V and J calls come from that table; the DNA yielded D and trimming. Altogether 110,000 to 150,000 clones are present, over 70% being singletons, with the ten largest covering over 35%. This CDR3 is 13 amino acids long. J gave up 7 bases and V 6 bases, and 4 bases lay outside the gene matches. V is TRBV12-3 or TRBV12-4 and J is TRBJ1-5; 9 nucleotides align to TRBD1. The receptor was isolated from a human donor in a cohort sampled during active COVID-19. Sequenced sample: peripheral blood. The CDR3 sequence is CASRAGQGQPQHF. The CDR3 DNA follows: TGTGCCAGCAGAGCGGGACAGGGCCAGCCCCAGCATTTT.